The 4 T cell receptor beta chains presented below share a single source sample, sequenced in a study of cytomegalovirus exposure and HLA in healthy donors. The PCR ran on 60 Vbeta and 13 Jbeta primers. This table comes from immunoSEQ multiplex PCR, and its TCRdb copy is limited to in-frame clones, with some not included. Among about 180,000 clones listed, 75% to 80% were seen once. Specimen: PBMCs. These receptor sequences come from a man between 40 and 49 years old in good health and CMV-seropositive.

The chain uses TRBV14 and TRBJ1-2; 9 bases fit TRBD1. V shed 2 bases and J 6 bases; nucleotides not matched to a gene: 4. The CDR3 runs 14 residues. The germline V gene encodes CDR1 SGHDN and CDR2 FVKESK. CDR3 residues: CASSQPRQGDGYTF. CDR3 coding DNA: TGTGCCAGCAGCCAACCCAGACAGGGGGATGGCTACACCTTC.

This chain uses TRBV6-5 with TRBJ2-6; tentatively, D is TRBD1 (6 bases). The CDR3 is 14 residues long. With 5 bases removed from V and 3 bases from J, the gap between germline ends came to 8 bases. Germline V lookup: CDR1 MNHEY, CDR2 SVGAGI. CDR3 residues: CASSLDSGANVLTF. CDR3 DNA: TGTGCCAGCAGTCTGGACAGTGGGGCCAACGTCCTGACTTTC.

This chain joins TRBV5-1 and TRBJ2-7, with 11 bases that match TRBD2. CDR1 and CDR2 from the germline V gene are SGHRS and YFSETQ. The CDR3 runs to 15 residues. Trimming at V came to 4 bases and at J to 1 base, leaving 4 bases not matched to a gene. The CDR3 sequence: CASSPTSGMSYEQYF. CDR3 nucleotide sequence: TGCGCCAGCAGCCCGACTAGCGGGATGTCCTACGAGCAGTACTTC.

V and J are TRBV21-1 and TRBJ2-1; the table assigns TRBD2, which was not confirmed against the DNA. TRBV21-1 is listed as a pseudogene. This CDR3 is built from 14 residues. The CDR3 spells CASSSRGLAAIEFF. The CDR3 DNA is TGTGCCAGCAGCTCACGAGGACTAGCGGCAATCGAGTTCTTC.